This record covers a single T cell receptor (beta chain). Its antigen is currently not known. One base away there is no much larger clone; base qualities are not given. At diagnosis, peripheral blood, uninvolved tumor-adjacent lung and tumor were collected and stored as a combination of fresh-frozen and FFPE material. For TCR repertoire profiling, the blood samples were analyzed as peripheral blood mononuclear cells. The immunoSEQ Assay was used to sequence TCR beta CDR3 regions from DNA. Turning to the authors' computational methods: To compute T cell density, TCR beta template counts were normalized to usable DNA, which was estimated by amplifying housekeeping genes. Richness was estimated with the preseqR package, extrapolating to 400,000 templates for PBMC samples and 120,000 templates for tissue samples. Clonality was defined as one minus Pielou's evenness. To identify tissue-enriched TCRs, differential abundance testing was run on productive amino-acid clonotypes with a minimum total count of 5 and an alpha of 0.1. The Jaccard Index and the Morisita Overlap Index were used to quantify repertoire overlap between compartments. GLIPH grouped TCR beta CDR3s together with public tetramer-defined viral CDR3s, and a viral motif had to include at least three viral sequences and show V-gene enrichment. Drawn from immuneACCESS, this table holds only the in-frame rearrangements with V and J called that TCRdb kept. Clones are partly lost; checked studies trace under half to an unresolved V gene and leave the rest unexplained. V, J and clone size reflect that table, while D and trimming were determined from the DNA. The sample has 15,000 to 20,000 clones on record, approximately 80% of them singletons. The leading ten clones occupy under 40% of the sample.

The germline ends are 10 bases apart after V is trimmed by 4 bases and J by 4 bases. Per the germline V gene, SGHTA is the CDR1 and FQGTGA is the CDR2. Measured from the cysteine to the phenylalanine, the CDR3 is 14 residues long. The read is trimmed to its CDR3 DNA, 42 bases read in frame from base 1. This specimen comes from a study of T cells in localized non-small cell lung cancer (TCRdb year 2020). About the investigation overall: The study analyzed T cell repertoires of hundreds of early-stage NSCLC patients, comparing tumors and uninvolved tumor-adjacent lungs. All 240 or so NSCLC patients in the cohort were treatment-naive and had localized lung tumors that were resected. NSCLC patients had a mean age of roughly 66 years, and around 130 were male and about a hundred female. Study-wide findings and limitations: A median of approximately 53 of the top 100 tumor clones turned up in the paired uninvolved adjacent lung, and approximately 30 of those clones also ranked among the top 100 of that same adjacent lung. The highest T cell clonality was observed in uninvolved tumor-adjacent lung, where clonality exceeded that of tumor, suggesting that antigenic responses were more focused in uninvolved tumor-adjacent lung. Since the design was exploratory, TCR variables were selected using unadjusted p-values with no false-discovery rate correction. Because multi-region tumor sequencing was not performed, intratumor heterogeneity could not be ruled out. Longer overall survival was associated with higher blood T cell density, whereas shorter survival was associated with higher adjacent-lung clonality.

Specimen: peripheral blood, collected before any cancer treatment. The chain uses TRBV7-3 and TRBJ2-2; the D segment could be TRBD2, given 6 matching bases. This receptor was identified in a male donor older than 55 with stage I lung adenocarcinoma. The CDR3 is CASSSGLSTGELFF. At the DNA level, the sequence is TGTGCCAGCAGCTCGGGACTTTCCACCGGGGAGCTGTTTTTT.